This TCR beta chain was identified during a study of human T cells and chemical hapten exposure. About the study: Cases of alopecia areata, totalis or universalis occurred in a predominantly female patient group. Per-sample TCR yields varied mainly from small pooled library volume differences.

V lost 4 bases and J 6 bases, leaving 13 bases between the germline ends. The CDR3 runs 14 residues. Per the germline V gene, CDR1 is MNHNY and CDR2 is SVGAGI (reference sequence). MiXCR, run by TCRdb on the RACE reads, gives a single entry per CDR3 protein. The profile shows fewer than 200,000 distinct CDR3 sequences, more than 25% of them singletons. The time point was: pre-sensitization, week 0. Indicated treatment: therapeutic diphenylcyclopropenone sensitization with weekly scalp DPC. The sequences come from whole blood, collected in connection with sensitization to the hapten diphenylcyclopropenone (DPC). The chain joins TRBV6-6 to TRBJ1-5; weak D call: TRBD1 (5 bases). The TCR sequence derives from a woman aged 30 to 39 with alopecia areata. Some clones in this sample may be carry-over from other donors' samples. DNA for the CDR3: TGTGCCAGCAGTTCCCCATGGGGGGGTCAGCCCCAGCATTTT. The encoded protein is CASSSPWGGQPQHF.